This T cell receptor (beta chain) was found in a study of T cell repertoires in cytomegalovirus infection. The overall study: It was recently identified HLA-C-restricted and well-studied HLA-B-restricted CMV epitopes that the study used. Matching HLA type, along with CMV infection, was indicated by public TCR beta signatures.

There are many counts of this clonotype. Its specificity is unknown. The CDR3 totals 14 residues. Germline assignment: CDR1 SGHTA and CDR2 FQGNSA. Trimming removed 1 base at V and 6 bases at J, with 12 bases between. TCRdb reanalysed the reads using MiXCR and keeps one entry per CDR3 protein. The table shows around 900,000 distinct CDR3 sequences, with around 29% occurring only once. This rearrangement joins TRBV7-2 to TRBJ1-2, with a tentative D call TRBD1 (5 bases). The starting material was cultured CD8+ T cells from PBMCs, obtained from culture after CMV antigen stimulation. This sequence originates from a human donor in good health (CMV status not recorded). Some clones in this sample may be carry-over from other donors' samples. This CDR3 reads CASSLEAGLNGYTF. In DNA, the CDR3 is TGTGCCAGCAGCTTAGAGGCAGGGTTAAATGGCTACACCTTC.